The present T cell receptor (beta chain) was sequenced within a study of cytomegalovirus exposure and HLA in healthy donors. A note on this clone: Its matching antigen is unknown.

In germline, CDR1 is SGHRS, CDR2 YFSETQ. CDR3 length: 15 amino acids. The ends lost 0 bases at V and 5 bases at J; junction bases unmatched: 5. Study results and limitations: As was reported, the classifier diagnosed cytomegalovirus status with high specificity and sensitivity. There were a few CMV-associated chains whose specificity for CMV antigens was confirmed in vitro.

Using immunoSEQ multiplex PCR, the repertoire was profiled, and TCRdb retains in-frame clones only, with some absent. The table shows over 130,000 clones, with more than 85% occurring only once. Sample: PBMCs. The chain employs TRBV5-1 and TRBJ1-1; the match to TRBD1 covers 9 bases. The sequence came from a man aged 18-30 years in good health and CMV-seropositive. The CDR3 region is CASSLATGGSTEAFF. The CDR3 region has the DNA TGCGCCAGCAGCTTGGCCACAGGGGGCAGTACTGAAGCTTTCTTT.